A single sample is the source of the 13 T cell receptor beta chains below, sequenced in a study of vaccination and CD4 T cells after COVID-19. The antigens these receptors bind are not known. Once obtained from cultured CD4+ T cells, the DNA was sequenced using the Oncomine TCR Beta short-read assay. Via MiXCR, TCRdb re-called the PCR reads, giving one row per CDR3 protein. The table lists 9,500 to 15,000 distinct CDR3 sequences, around a third of them singletons, with 13% in the top ten. Treatment here: approximately nine-day PBMC culture with coronavirus spike peptide pools or control peptides (ViraFEST assay). Sequencing was performed on CD4+ T cells from blood, cultured in vitro, taken after SARS-CoV-2 vaccination. The origin of the receptors is a human donor who had recovered from COVID-19.

V is TRBV5-3 and J is TRBJ2-3; 11 nucleotides match TRBD1. TRBV5-3 is given ORF status, its function remaining uncertain. The CDR3 is 17 residues long. The V gene end was trimmed by 0 bases and the J gene end by 4 bases; junction bases not matched to a gene: 7. The CDR3 loop reads CARSLDPDRGQADTQYF. DNA of the CDR3: TGTGCCAGAAGCTTGGACCCGGACAGGGGGCAGGCAGATACGCAGTATTTT.

The J gene is TRBJ2-7, the V gene TRBV20-1; a possible D gene is TRBD1 (5 bases). This CDR3 spans 14 amino acids. Germline-derived CDR1 and CDR2 are DFQATT and SNEGSKA (reference sequence). Trimming cost V 0 bases and J 1 base, with 10 bases left between them. The CDR3 here is CSARDRAPSYEQYF. The CDR3 nucleotides are TGCAGTGCTAGAGACAGGGCACCTTCCTACGAGCAGTACTTC.

About this clonotype: The CDR3 carries no conserved terminal phenylalanine or tryptophan, so it likely arises from a read error. The J gene is TRBJ2-5, the V gene TRBV5-1; D call uncertain. Trimming removed 0 bases at V and 5 bases at J, with 11 bases between. The CDR3 consists of 14 residues. Germline V gene data show CDR1 as SGHRS and CDR2 as YFSETQ. The CDR3 here is CASSLVPVEETQYS. The CDR3 DNA reads as TGCGCCAGCAGCTTGGTCCCTGTGGAGGAGACCCAGTACTCC.

In its sample, this clonotype was seen a few times. This rearrangement joins TRBV6-1 to TRBJ1-5; tentatively, D is TRBD1 (6 bases). The CDR3 consists of 18 residues. CDR1 and CDR2 (germline): MNHNS, SASEGT. Trimming shortened V by 3 bases and J by 4 bases, and 22 bases separated the two germline ends. CDR3 sequence: CASSDTHVLGHVNQPQHF. The CDR3 DNA is TGTGCCAGCAGTGACACACACGTCTTGGGACATGTTAATCAGCCCCAGCATTTT.

CDR3 sequence: CASSIPGPTYEQYF. The CDR3 DNA is TGTGCCAGCAGTATCCCAGGCCCCACCTACGAGCAGTACTTC. The rearrangement links TRBV27 to TRBJ2-7; no reliable D call. The CDR3 spans 14 residues. CDR1 and CDR2 from the germline V gene are MNHEY and SMNVEV (reference sequence). V lost 5 bases and J lost 2, with 13 bases in between.

V and J are TRBV15 and TRBJ1-5; tentatively, D is TRBD1 (6 bases). The CDR3 loop spans 15 amino acids. V shed 0 bases and J shed 3 bases, with 9 bases lying between them. Germline-derived CDR1 and CDR2 are LNHNV and YYDKDF (reference sequence). The CDR3 loop is CATSRDTGINQPQHF. The CDR3 DNA follows: TGTGCCACCAGCAGAGATACAGGGATCAATCAGCCCCAGCATTTT.

This clonotype was counted between two and nine times. This chain uses TRBV27 with TRBJ1-5; no reliable D call. The V gene's germline CDR1 is MNHEY and CDR2 SMNVEV (reference sequence). The V gene lost 2 bases and the J gene lost 2 bases, with 7 bases spanning the gap. CDR3 length equals 14 residues. DNA for the CDR3: TGTGCCAGCAGTTTAGTACTTGGCAATCAGCCCCAGCATTTT. Translated, it gives CASSLVLGNQPQHF.

The V and J genes are TRBV20-1 and TRBJ2-2; D unclear. CDR1 and CDR2 (germline): DFQATT, SNEGSKA (reference sequence). The CDR3 sequence is 14 residues long. V was shortened by 0 bases and J by 1 base, with 6 bases between the two germline ends. Written as DNA, the CDR3 is TGCAGTGCTAGAGATGTGGGGAACACCGGGGAGCTGTTTTTT. This codes for CSARDVGNTGELFF.

This clonotype showed up just a few times. The genes are TRBV20-1 and TRBJ1-2; a possible D gene is TRBD1 (5 bases). Germline-derived CDR1 and CDR2 are DFQATT and SNEGSKA (reference sequence). V lost 3 bases and J 7 bases, leaving 15 bases between the germline ends. This CDR3 contains 13 residues. CDR3 residues: CSASESGPRGYTF. The CDR3 DNA sequence: TGCAGTGCTAGTGAATCGGGGCCGCGTGGCTACACCTTC.

This clonotype was detected a few times. The V gene is TRBV7-6, the J gene TRBJ2-1; D is possibly TRBD2 (6 bases). This CDR3 has 15 residues. V lost 2 bases and J lost 4, with 12 bases in between. Germline CDR1 SGHVS, CDR2 FNYEAQ. The CDR3 here is CASSLRLALYNEQFF. The CDR3 nucleotides are TGTGCCAGCAGCTTACGGCTAGCGCTATACAATGAGCAGTTCTTC.

The chain employs TRBV4-3 and TRBJ2-2; D call uncertain. The CDR3 is 15 residues long. Germline V gene lookup returns CDR1 LGHNA and CDR2 YSLEER. V dropped 4 bases and J dropped 4 bases, with 13 bases sitting between them. In DNA form, the CDR3 reads TGCGCCAGCAGCCCGCCTGGCTATCCCACCGGGGAGCTGTTTTTT. This gives the protein CASSPPGYPTGELFF.

V usage is TRBV7-3 and J usage is TRBJ1-1; tentative D call: TRBD1 (5 bases). V gave up 5 bases and J gave up 5 bases, with 6 bases separating them. Per the germline V gene, CDR1 is SGHTA and CDR2 is FQGTGA. The CDR3 has 11 residues. CDR3: CASSGGTEAFF. Written as DNA, the CDR3 is TGTGCCAGCAGCGGGGGGACTGAAGCTTTCTTT.

This chain uses TRBV25-1 with TRBJ2-3; 7 bases agree with TRBD1. Germline V gene sequence: CDR1 MGHDK, CDR2 SYGVNS. The CDR3 consists of 17 residues. Trimming at V came to 5 bases and at J to 0 bases, leaving 11 bases not matched to a gene. CDR3 residues: CASSSIGGILSTDTQYF. The CDR3 DNA is TGTGCCAGCAGTTCCATAGGGGGCATTCTTAGCACAGATACGCAGTATTTT. Combining the CDR3 with reference TRBV25-1 and TRBJ2-3 gives the whole variable domain EADIYQTPRYLVIGTGKKITLECSQTMGHDKMYWYQQDPGMELHLIHYSYGVNSTEKGDLSSESTVSRIRTEHFPLTLESARPSHTSQYLCASSSIGGILSTDTQYFGPGTRLTVL.